This record concerns one T cell receptor beta chain sequence. The data derive from a study of blood T cell repertoires in COVID-19. J gave up 7 bases and V 2 bases, and 12 bases lay outside the gene matches. The germline CDR1 and CDR2 sequences are GTSNPN and SVGIG (reference sequence). This CDR3 is 16 amino acids long. Only in-frame clones appear in the TCRdb table, and some are missing; sequencing was by immunoSEQ multiplex PCR. The sample shows roughly 120,000 clones, about 85% of them seen only once. The rearrangement uses TRBV30 and TRBJ1-2; 11 positions agree with TRBD1. Sequencing used peripheral blood. The sequence was collected from a human donor in a cohort sampled during active COVID-19. In DNA form, the CDR3 reads TGTGCCTGGAGTCAGGACAGGGGGCGCGGTAGTTTTGGCTACACCTTC. Translating gives CAWSQDRGRGSFGYTF.